This T cell receptor beta chain was sequenced during a study of early T cells in non-severe SARS-CoV-2 infection listed by TCRdb under 2021. Concerning the study at large: Because TCR sequencing was done on bulk RNA from unsorted whole blood, the alpha and beta chains could not be paired. Broad study findings and their caveats: VDJdb matching was skewed toward anti-spike CD8 responses, so virus-specific expansions were likely underestimated and private and CD4 specificities were missed.

Receptor amplification or capture employed 5' RACE. For sequencing, a NextSeq 500 was employed. Unique molecular identifiers were attached to individual cDNA molecules in the TCR library protocol so that sequencing error and PCR bias could be corrected. Both TCR alpha and beta chains were sequenced, and tight co-correlation was observed between alpha and beta sequence abundances in each sample. The original methods were these. Decombinator V4 was used to perform V gene, J gene and CDR3 annotation of TCR sequences. TCRs were defined as expanded if a significant change between any two time points was detected under a Poisson model with p below 0.0001. TCR abundances were normalised to the total number of TCRs sequenced per sample and were expressed as counts per million. MAIT TCRs were defined by TRAV1-2 paired with TRAJ12, TRAJ20 or TRAJ33, and iNKT TCRs by TRAV10 paired with TRAJ18. VDJdb, accessed on 1 November 2021, was searched for TCRs annotated for CMV, EBV and SARS-CoV-2, and TCRs annotated for more than one antigen were excluded. TCRdb redid the processing of the public reads, applying fastp at Q25 and MiXCR, and retained in-frame beta chains. One record per CDR3 amino acid sequence lists the most common genes and DNA. None of the V and J calls come from the authors' own analysis; TCRdb made them. For this sample there are tens of thousands of distinct CDR3 sequences; approximately 9.4% appear just once. The ten largest clonotypes hold just under 15% of the sample.

The germline V gene supplies CDR1 SQVTM and CDR2 ANQGSEA. V has 7 bases trimmed and J has 2 bases trimmed; junction bases matching no gene number 7. Spanning cysteine to phenylalanine, the CDR3 consists of 15 amino acids. Only CDR3 DNA remains: 45 bases, in frame from the first base. A case-control design nested within a healthcare worker cohort in London, UK, was used, with weekly nasopharyngeal swab PCR tests and blood sampling performed. Healthcare workers were enrolled in the week of the UK lockdown, from 23 to 31 March 2020, and were followed every week for up to 16 weeks. This clonotype appeared a few times. Its antigen remains unidentified. Per-base quality was not reported, and no clone a single base away is much larger than it.

This clonotype originated in an adult who was a healthcare worker with PCR-confirmed SARS-CoV-2 infection or an uninfected control (not recorded which). Recombination linked TRBV29-1 to TRBJ2-5, and 13 junctional nucleotides match TRBD2. The sample comprised whole blood. The CDR3 loop reads CSARTSGSWQETQYF. The DNA is as follows: TGCAGCGCCCGGACTAGCGGGAGTTGGCAAGAGACCCAGTACTTC.